These 29 T cell receptor beta chains were all obtained from the same sample, sequenced in a study of Ad26.COV2.S vaccination and SARS-CoV-2 variants (dated by TCRdb to the early 2020s). The treatment or condition tag for this specimen amounts to: approximately 18 received Ad26.COV2.S at low or high dose, single or two shots; several received placebo; per-sample allocation not given. Repertoires of vaccine and placebo recipients were sequenced from samples taken on day 63 after the first injection. Library generation was performed with the immunoSEQ multiplex PCR assay. The table was pulled from immuneACCESS by TCRdb, which kept in-frame rearrangements only. Such tables lose some clones; where checked, under half of the loss comes from unresolved V genes, and the rest has no known cause. The sample table contains around 300,000 clones; only one count was recorded for under 90% of them. Of the sample, approximately 5% is held by the ten largest clones.

Sequenced material: peripheral blood, taken in a trial of Ad26.COV2.S vaccine versus placebo. Receptor source: a person aged 18-65 years who received the Ad26.COV2.S COVID-19 vaccine or a placebo.

J is TRBJ1-3 and V is TRBV4-1; 8 nucleotides match TRBD1. The V gene's germline CDR1 is MGHRA and CDR2 YSYEKL. V lost 5 bases, J lost 4 bases, and 1 base stayed unmatched. CDR3 size: 13 residues. DNA of the CDR3: TGCGCCAGCAGCTGGGACAGGGGAAACACCATATATTTT. Amino acid sequence: CASSWDRGNTIYF.

V is TRBV3-1 (or the pseudogene TRBV3-2) and J is TRBJ1-2; D is ambiguous. The CDR3 extends over 15 amino acids. Trimming left V 0 bases short and J 4 bases short, with 12 bases between. Germline CDR1 LGHDT, CDR2 YNNKEL (reference sequence). DNA for the CDR3: TGTGCCAGCAGCCAAGATCCGGACTGGAGCTATGGCTACACCTTC. Encoded protein: CASSQDPDWSYGYTF.

This sequence joins TRBV7-9 and TRBJ2-6; D call uncertain. Germline-derived CDR1 and CDR2 are SEHNR and FQNEAQ (reference sequence). CDR3 length equals 12 residues. Trimming took off 3 bases at V and 4 bases at J, with 1 base between the two ends. CDR3 nucleotide sequence: TGTGCCAGCAGCTTGGGGGCCAACGTCCTGACTTTC. This gives the protein CASSLGANVLTF.

J is TRBJ2-3 and V is TRBV19; D remains ambiguous. Trimming took off 2 bases at V and 2 bases at J, with 8 bases between the two ends. This CDR3 region has 14 residues. CDR1 LNHDA and CDR2 SQIVND come from the germline V gene (reference sequence). The CDR3 DNA reads TGTGCCAGTAGTATAACTGCCACCACAGATACGCAGTATTTT. This translates into CASSITATTDTQYF.

The chain couples TRBV4-2 to TRBJ2-2; the D gene could be TRBD1 or TRBD2 (5 bases each). Germline CDR1 and CDR2: LGHNA and YNFKEQ. V was pared by 4 bases and J by 2 bases, with 11 bases between. CDR3 length equals 15 residues. This CDR3 reads CASSLAGTNTGELFF. The DNA for the CDR3 is TGTGCCAGCAGCCTCGCCGGGACCAACACCGGGGAGCTGTTTTTT.

CDR3 coding DNA: TGTGCCAGCACCTCCCAGGGGGCCCTAAACAATGAGCAGTTCTTC. This encodes CASTSQGALNNEQFF. The gene calls are TRBV6-5 and TRBJ2-1; 8 bases match TRBD1. V shed 7 bases and J 5 bases; nucleotides not matched to a gene: 10. This CDR3 has 15 residues. From germline, CDR1 is MNHEY and CDR2 SVGAGI.

This chain uses TRBV4-3 with TRBJ2-1; possibly TRBD1 or TRBD2 for D (6 bases each). CDR1 is LGHNA and CDR2 is YSLEER in the germline V gene. Trimming shortened V by 0 bases and J by 8 bases, and 14 bases separated the two germline ends. CDR3 length equals 15 residues. The CDR3 reads CASSQENPGAYEQFF. CDR3 DNA: TGCGCCAGCAGCCAAGAAAATCCGGGGGCCTATGAGCAGTTCTTC.

This clone was found a few times. This rearrangement joins TRBV7-3 to TRBJ1-1, with D uncertain. In germline, CDR1 is SGHTA, CDR2 FQGTGA. The CDR3 loop spans 13 amino acids. V dropped 5 bases and J dropped 12 bases, with 19 bases sitting between them. The chain's CDR3 is CASSPGKSLRTFF. CDR3 in DNA: TGTGCCAGCAGCCCCGGAAAGAGCCTGAGAACTTTCTTT. Using reference TRBV7-3 and TRBJ1-1 for the parts outside the CDR3, the full variable domain is GAGVSQTPSNKVTEKGKYVELRCDPISGHTALYWYRQSLGQGPEFLIYFQGTGAADDSGLPNDRFFAVRPEGSVSTLKIQRTERGDSAVYLCASSPGKSLRTFFGQGTRLTVV.

This sequence joins TRBV6-6 and TRBJ1-5; D gene ambiguous. Deletions cut 2 bases from V and 3 bases from J, with 11 bases between. The CDR3 has 15 residues. CDR1 and CDR2 from the germline V gene are MNHNY and SVGAGI (reference sequence). Here the CDR3 reads CASSYLGGPNQPQHF. CDR3 nucleotides: TGTGCCAGCAGTTACCTCGGAGGCCCCAATCAGCCCCAGCATTTT.

The genes are TRBV14 and TRBJ1-2, with D uncertain. V shed 3 bases and J shed 2 bases, with 10 bases lying between them. Germline-derived CDR1 and CDR2 are SGHDN and FVKESK. The CDR3 is 14 amino acids. The CDR3 DNA sequence: TGTGCCAGCAGCCATACAAACACAAACTATGGCTACACCTTC. It is translated as CASSHTNTNYGYTF.

The chain carries TRBV2 and TRBJ2-3; the match to TRBD1 covers 8 bases. This CDR3 has 14 amino acids. V was clipped by 6 bases and J by 4 bases; unmatched bases: 6. Germline lookup yields CDR1 SNHLY and CDR2 FYNNEI. The CDR3 is CASSTGGSADTQYF. In nucleotides, the CDR3 is TGTGCCAGCAGCACAGGGGGTAGTGCAGATACGCAGTATTTT.

CDR3 in DNA: TGTGCCACCGAACATTACCCTCCGACAGGGTTAATGCGCGAAAAACTGTTTTTT. Protein sequence: CATEHYPPTGLMREKLFF. The V and J genes are TRBV15 and TRBJ1-4; TRBD1 aligns across 7 bases. V lost 8 bases, J lost 8 bases, and 23 bases stayed unmatched. This CDR3 is 18 amino acids long. CDR1 and CDR2 (germline): LNHNV, YYDKDF (reference sequence).

V is TRBV18 and J is TRBJ1-2, with a weak D call TRBD1 (6 bases). The V gene's germline CDR1 is KGHSH and CDR2 LQKENI. Trimming left V 3 bases short and J 6 bases short, with 26 bases between. This CDR3 spans 18 amino acids. The CDR3 nucleotides are TGTGCCAGCTCACCCTCCAGTGGGGGGCCGCGGGTTTTAGATGGCTACACCTTC. This encodes CASSPSSGGPRVLDGYTF.

This chain links TRBV29-1 with TRBJ2-3; D is unresolved. The V gene lost 4 bases and the J gene lost 4 bases, with 12 bases spanning the gap. Germline V gene data show CDR1 as SQVTM and CDR2 as ANQGSEA. The CDR3 has 13 residues. The CDR3 is CSVVPQQSDTQYF. The CDR3 bases are TGCAGCGTTGTTCCCCAGCAGTCAGATACGCAGTATTTT.

The V call is TRBV4-1, the J call TRBJ1-2; 7 bases fit TRBD1. The V segment lost 2 bases and the J segment 7 bases; nucleotides outside the gene matches: 16. The germline V gene has CDR1 MGHRA and CDR2 YSYEKL. The CDR3 runs 17 residues. The chain's CDR3 is CASSQRGFREGASGYTF. CDR3 coding DNA: TGCGCCAGCAGCCAACGCGGTTTCAGGGAGGGGGCGAGTGGCTACACCTTC.

As to this clone: Other DNA sequences in the same sample also yield this CDR3. This chain links TRBV12-3 or TRBV12-4 with TRBJ1-4; tentative D call: TRBD1 (5 bases). Trimming took 3 bases from V and 8 from J, leaving 7 bases between them. CDR3 size: 12 residues. The DNA for the CDR3 is TGTGCCAGCAGTTTGGAGGGGGAAAAACTGTTTTTT. Residues: CASSLEGEKLFF.

The V and J genes are TRBV10-2 and TRBJ2-5; 7 bases align to TRBD2. The CDR3 covers 16 residues. Germline V lookup: CDR1 WSHSY, CDR2 SAAADI. J was trimmed by 4 bases and V by 0 bases; bases with no gene match: 8. The CDR3 is CASSESQRGWGETQYF. DNA for the CDR3: TGCGCCAGCAGTGAGTCTCAGCGGGGATGGGGAGAGACCCAGTACTTC.

The J gene is TRBJ2-5, the V gene TRBV6-2 or TRBV6-3; no clear D gene. CDR1 is MNHEY, CDR2 SVGEGT, per germline. The V end lost 2 bases, the J end lost 9 bases, and 7 bases lay between the germline ends. This CDR3 contains 11 residues. This CDR3 is CASSYGNAQYF. As DNA, the CDR3 is TGTGCCAGCAGTTACGGGAATGCCCAGTACTTC.

V gene TRBV27 combines with J gene TRBJ2-1; D is unclear. In germline, CDR1 is MNHEY, CDR2 SMNVEV (reference sequence). The germline V and J ends were trimmed by 6 bases and 7 bases, with 13 bases remaining between them. This CDR3 comprises 13 residues. CDR3 DNA: TGTGCCAGCAGCCCCCGAGTGGTAAATGAGCAGTTCTTC. It specifies CASSPRVVNEQFF.

This rearrangement joins TRBV5-6 to TRBJ1-2; a weak D match, TRBD1 (6 bases). Germline CDR1 and CDR2: SGHDT and YYEEEE. Between the trimmed V and J ends, which lost 4 bases and 5 bases, there was a span of 18 bases. CDR3 length equals 15 residues. The CDR3 bases are TGTGCCAGCAGCCGACCGGAAGGGGGGACTTATGGCTACACCTTC. Amino acids: CASSRPEGGTYGYTF. Full variable domain (outside the CDR3, taken from reference TRBV5-6 and TRBJ1-2): DAGVTQSPTHLIKTRGQQVTLRCSPKSGHDTVSWYQQALGQGPQFIFQYYEEEERQRGNFPDRFSGHQFPNYSSELNVNALLLGDSALYLCASSRPEGGTYGYTFGSGTRLTVV.

This clone appeared a few times. The rearrangement links TRBV4-3 to TRBJ1-3; D is undetermined. V was shortened by 4 bases and J by 0 bases, with 19 bases between the two germline ends. From germline, CDR1 is LGHNA and CDR2 YSLEER. The CDR3 is 18 residues long. The CDR3 DNA follows: TGCGCCAGCAGCCTAGTGCGTTTCGGAGGTGGCTCTGGAAACACCATATATTTT. Its translation: CASSLVRFGGGSGNTIYF.

The CDR3 here is CASSPSYNEQFF. Written as DNA, the CDR3 is TGTGCCAGCAGCCCTTCCTACAATGAGCAGTTCTTC. This rearrangement joins TRBV7-2 to TRBJ2-1; unclear D gene. CDR1 is SGHTA and CDR2 is FQGNSA in the germline V gene. The CDR3 has 12 residues. V lost 5 bases and J 1 base, leaving 3 bases between the germline ends.

The chain combines TRBV5-1 with TRBJ1-4, with D hard to call. The CDR3 length is 15 residues. Between the trimmed V and J ends, which lost 4 bases and 0 bases, there was a span of 10 bases. In germline, CDR1 is SGHRS, CDR2 YFSETQ. The CDR3: CASSPGHATNEKLFF. The CDR3 coding sequence is TGCGCCAGCAGCCCCGGGCATGCAACTAATGAAAAACTGTTTTTT.

The rearrangement joins TRBV5-4 to TRBJ1-1; D unresolved. From germline, CDR1 is SGHNT and CDR2 YYREEE (reference sequence). The CDR3 has 14 amino acids. The V end was cut by 4 bases, the J end by 4 bases, with 14 bases between. DNA of the CDR3: TGTGCCAGCAGCCCCCGAGATCGTAGCACTGAAGCTTTCTTT. Translated, it gives CASSPRDRSTEAFF.

This clone was seen only a few times. This CDR3 is CASSLGQGTTGELFF. The CDR3, as DNA: TGTGCCAGCAGCTTAGGACAGGGGACCACCGGGGAGCTGTTTTTT. The chain links TRBV7-9 to TRBJ2-2; 8 bases are a match to TRBD1. The CDR3 runs to 15 residues. In germline, CDR1 is SEHNR, CDR2 FQNEAQ (reference sequence). J lost 4 bases, V lost 1 base, and 2 bases had no gene match.

This sequence joins TRBV6-5 and TRBJ1-1; D remains unclear. The CDR3 sequence is 12 residues long. V was cut by 4 bases and J by 5 bases, with 8 bases left in between. From germline, CDR1 is MNHEY and CDR2 SVGAGI. Here the CDR3 reads CASSSGWTEAFF. The DNA for the CDR3 is TGTGCCAGCAGTTCGGGATGGACTGAAGCTTTCTTT.

The chain is built from TRBV5-5 and TRBJ1-5; D remains ambiguous. The CDR3 is 16 residues long. V lost 4 bases and J 0 bases, leaving 14 bases between the germline ends. Germline assignment: CDR1 SGHKS and CDR2 YYEKEE (reference sequence). CDR3 sequence reads: CASSLFGAISNQPQHF. The CDR3 region has the DNA TGTGCCAGCAGCCTGTTCGGTGCGATTAGCAATCAGCCCCAGCATTTT.

Concerning this clone: Other DNA sequences in this sample translate to the same CDR3. This chain uses TRBV18 with TRBJ2-5, with D possibly being TRBD1 (6 bases). The CDR3 is made up of 13 amino acids. CDR1 and CDR2 (germline): KGHSH, LQKENI. V dropped 3 bases and J dropped 4 bases, with 9 bases sitting between them. CDR3 bases: TGTGCCAGCTCACCTGGCAGGGGAGAGACCCAGTACTTC. It codes for CASSPGRGETQYF.

This chain uses TRBV2 with TRBJ1-1; D is unresolved. CDR3 length: 13 amino acids. From germline, CDR1 is SNHLY and CDR2 FYNNEI. The V end was cut by 7 bases, the J end by 1 base, with 10 bases between. In DNA form, the CDR3 reads TGTGCCAGCATGAGACTGGCGAACACTGAAGCTTTCTTT. It encodes CASMRLANTEAFF.